These 32 T cell receptor beta chains originate from one sample sequenced in a study of vaccination and CD4 T cells after COVID-19. Cultured CD4+ T-cell DNA underwent Oncomine TCR Beta short-read sequencing. MiXCR, run by TCRdb on the PCR reads, gives a single entry per CDR3 protein. The data show about 16,000 distinct CDR3 sequences, 45% to 55% seen once. Their specific antigens are unknown. As to treatment: roughly 10-day PBMC culture with coronavirus spike peptide pools or control peptides (ViraFEST assay). Sequences were obtained from CD4+ T cells from blood, cultured in vitro. These receptors all come from a human donor who had recovered from COVID-19.

A few counts support this clonotype. The CDR3 is CASSDVGGRLVDTQYF. In DNA form, the CDR3 reads TGTGCCAGCAGCGACGTCGGGGGGCGGCTAGTAGATACGCAGTATTTT. The genes are TRBV11-2 and TRBJ2-3; possible D gene TRBD2, 7 bases. V lost 5 bases, J lost 5 bases, and 20 bases lay in between. Germline V gene sequence: CDR1 SGHAT, CDR2 FQNNGV. The CDR3 is 16 residues long.

This clonotype appeared a single time. The chain has TRBV19 and TRBJ1-4; D ambiguous. The CDR3 consists of 16 residues. Germline V gene data show CDR1 as LNHDA and CDR2 as SQIVND (reference sequence). The V gene lost 7 bases and the J gene lost 0 bases, with 15 bases spanning the gap. The CDR3 loop is CASKNLKKATNEKLFF. The DNA of the CDR3 is TGTGCCAGTAAGAACCTGAAGAAAGCAACTAATGAAAAACTGTTTTTT.

This chain uses TRBV7-2 with TRBJ2-3, with 10 bases identical to TRBD2. The CDR3 runs 17 residues. The germline CDR1 and CDR2 sequences are SGHTA and FQGNSA. V was pared by 2 bases and J by 5 bases, with 10 bases of the junction left unmatched. In DNA form, the CDR3 reads TGTGCCAGCAGCTTATGGAGCGGGGGGGCAGGAAGAGATACGCAGTATTTT. As protein: CASSLWSGGAGRDTQYF. The full variable domain, rest sourced from reference TRBV7-2 and TRBJ2-3, is GAGVSQSPSNKVTEKGKDVELRCDPISGHTALYWYRQSLGQGLEFLIYFQGNSAPDKSGLPSDRFSAERTGGSVSTLTIQRTQQEDSAVYLCASSLWSGGAGRDTQYFGPGTRLTVL.

The chain is built from TRBV9 and TRBJ1-3, with a possible D match to TRBD1 (6 bases). In germline, CDR1 is SGDLS, CDR2 YYNGEE. The V gene lost 3 bases and the J gene lost 6 bases, with 16 bases spanning the gap. The CDR3 consists of 15 residues. The CDR3 spells CASSAENREANTIYF. CDR3 DNA sequence: TGTGCCAGCAGCGCCGAGAACAGGGAAGCAAACACCATATATTTT. Based on the CDR3 plus reference TRBV9 and TRBJ1-3, the full variable domain is DSGVTQTPKHLITATGQRVTLRCSPRSGDLSVYWYQQSLDQGLQFLIQYYNGEERAKGNILERFSAQQFPDLHSELNLSSLELGDSALYFCASSAENREANTIYFGEGSWLTVV.

This sequence joins TRBV7-3 and TRBJ2-1; D might be TRBD2 (6 bases). Trimming shortened V by 1 base and J by 7 bases, and 14 bases separated the two germline ends. Germline CDR1 SGHTA, CDR2 FQGTGA. CDR3 length: 15 amino acids. Written as DNA, the CDR3 is TGTGCCAGCAGCTTAAGGGGACTCGAAGGGAATGAGCAGTTCTTC. It encodes CASSLRGLEGNEQFF.

This chain connects TRBV5-6 to TRBJ2-1, with D uncertain. This CDR3 has 14 amino acids. Germline V CDR1 and CDR2: SGHDT, YYEEEE. Trimming stripped 2 bases from V and 4 bases from J, with 10 bases between. CDR3 sequence: CASSFSPAYNEQFF. CDR3 nucleotide sequence: TGTGCCAGCAGCTTCTCACCCGCGTACAATGAGCAGTTCTTC.

V is TRBV6-2 or TRBV6-3 and J is TRBJ2-5, with 9 bases matching TRBD1. The CDR3 spans 14 residues. CDR1 and CDR2 (germline): MNHEY, SVGEGT. The junction had 7 bases not matched to a gene; V was cut back by 5 bases and J by 6 bases. The CDR3 region has the DNA TGTGCCAGCAGTCACCGGGACAGGGAAAAGACCCAGTACTTC. Translated: CASSHRDREKTQYF.

The V and J genes are TRBV6-2 or TRBV6-3 and TRBJ1-5; a possible D gene is TRBD1 (5 bases). This CDR3 is 15 amino acids long. Germline V gene data show CDR1 as MNHEY and CDR2 as SVGEGT. Trimming removed 6 bases from V and 4 bases from J, with 16 bases in between. CDR3 DNA sequence: TGTGCCAGCAGAGGGTGGCAGGGTCGGAATCAGCCCCAGCATTTT. Protein sequence: CASRGWQGRNQPQHF.

This clonotype occurred once. The CDR3 here is CASTGGRTTYEQYF. DNA for the CDR3: TGTGCCAGCACCGGGGGGAGGACTACCTACGAGCAGTACTTC. J is TRBJ2-7 and V is TRBV2; 7 bases line up with TRBD2. CDR3 size: 14 residues. The junction had 8 bases not matched to a gene; V was cut back by 7 bases and J by 2 bases. CDR1 and CDR2 from the germline V gene are SNHLY and FYNNEI. Variable domain in full (rest from reference TRBV2 and TRBJ2-7): EPEVTQTPSHQVTQMGQEVILRCVPISNHLYFYWYRQILGQKVEFLVSFYNNEISEKSEIFDDQFSVERPDGSNFTLKIRSTKLEDSAMYFCASTGGRTTYEQYFGPGTRLTVT.

The CDR3 reads CATKPGRNTGELFF. Written as DNA, the CDR3 is TGTGCCACCAAGCCAGGGCGAAACACCGGGGAGCTGTTTTTT. This rearrangement joins TRBV6-2 or TRBV6-3 to TRBJ2-2; D might be TRBD1 (5 bases). V lost 10 bases and J lost 2, with 14 bases in between. The germline V gene has CDR1 MNHEY and CDR2 SVGEGT. The CDR3 has 14 residues.

This clonotype was detected only a few times. The chain couples TRBV27 to TRBJ2-5, with D perhaps matching TRBD1 (7 bases). V was pared by 4 bases and J by 4 bases, with 16 bases between. The CDR3 spans 15 residues. Germline V CDR1 and CDR2: MNHEY, SMNVEV (reference sequence). CDR3 amino acids: CASSSGGGVGETQYF. The CDR3 nucleotides read TGTGCCAGCAGTTCTGGAGGGGGCGTCGGAGAGACCCAGTACTTC.

The V and J genes are TRBV20-1 and TRBJ1-5, with TRBD1 as a possible D gene (5 bases). The CDR3 totals 12 residues. From germline, CDR1 is DFQATT and CDR2 SNEGSKA (reference sequence). Trimming took off 6 bases at V and 4 bases at J, with 10 bases between the two ends. The CDR3 is CSATDRNQPQHF. In nucleotides, the CDR3 is TGCAGTGCCACCGACAGAAATCAGCCCCAGCATTTT.

J is TRBJ2-7 and V is TRBV20-1; 7 bases agree with TRBD1. The germline V gene encodes CDR1 DFQATT and CDR2 SNEGSKA (reference sequence). V gave up 6 bases and J gave up 7 bases; unmatched junction bases: 9. The CDR3 runs 12 residues. This CDR3 is CSAGQKPGEQYF. DNA for the CDR3: TGCAGTGCGGGACAGAAACCGGGAGAGCAGTACTTC.

The V and J genes are TRBV6-1 and TRBJ2-7, with 7 bases fitting TRBD1. The CDR3 contains 14 residues. CDR1 and CDR2 from the germline V gene are MNHNS and SASEGT. Unmatched junction bases numbered 10, after V lost 6 bases and J lost 5 bases. CDR3 DNA: TGTGCCAGCAGCTTTCCGGGACAGACCGACGAGCAGTACTTC. Protein: CASSFPGQTDEQYF.

This clonotype was detected only a few times. The V call is TRBV7-2, the J call TRBJ2-7; 10 bases are shared with TRBD2. Trimming took 0 bases from V and 4 from J; bases not matched to a gene: 6. Germline lookup yields CDR1 SGHTA and CDR2 FQGNSA. This CDR3 comprises 16 residues. In DNA form, the CDR3 reads TGTGCCAGCAGCTTAGCTGCTAGCGGGAGATCTTACGAGCAGTACTTC. It encodes CASSLAASGRSYEQYF.

The V and J genes are TRBV7-9 and TRBJ2-1; TRBD2 matches at 11 bases. The CDR3 loop spans 15 amino acids. CDR1 is SEHNR, CDR2 FQNEAQ, per germline (reference sequence). V dropped 5 bases and J dropped 4; count of bases not matched to a gene: 4. The CDR3 DNA reads TGTGCCAGCAGCGATGGACTAGCGGGTTACAATGAGCAGTTCTTC. Its protein product is CASSDGLAGYNEQFF. Using reference TRBV7-9 and TRBJ2-1 for the parts outside the CDR3, the full variable domain is DTGVSQNPRHKITKRGQNVTFRCDPISEHNRLYWYRQTLGQGPEFLTYFQNEAQLEKSRLLSDRFSAERPKGSFSTLEIQRTEQGDSAMYLCASSDGLAGYNEQFFGPGTRLTVL.

The chain links TRBV7-9 to TRBJ2-7, with D perhaps assigned TRBD1 or TRBD2 (6 bases each). The CDR3 spans 13 residues. Trimming removed 6 bases at V and 6 bases at J, with 15 bases between. From germline, CDR1 is SEHNR and CDR2 FQNEAQ (reference sequence). The CDR3 DNA follows: TGTGCCAGCAGTTCCCGGGGGCCGGGCGAGCAGTACTTC. Amino acid sequence: CASSSRGPGEQYF.

V and J are TRBV12-3 or TRBV12-4 and TRBJ1-1, with TRBD1 as a possible D gene (6 bases). This CDR3 contains 15 residues. V lost 3 bases and J 1 base, leaving 12 bases between the germline ends. This CDR3 reads CASSFETGGNTEAFF. The CDR3 bases are TGTGCCAGCAGTTTCGAGACAGGAGGGAACACTGAAGCTTTCTTT.

The chain links TRBV19 to TRBJ2-5; 7 positions agree with TRBD1. There are 14 residues in the CDR3. V trimming: 6 bases; J trimming: 4 bases; junction bases outside the gene matches: 8. Germline CDR1 reads LNHDA; CDR2 reads SQIVND (reference sequence). CDR3 DNA: TGTGCCAGTAGCCTCGACAGGGTGCGAGAGACCCAGTACTTC. It specifies CASSLDRVRETQYF.

This clonotype appeared once. Germline and junction disagree at one end, which may indicate a read error. J is TRBJ2-1 and V is TRBV28; 7 bases line up with TRBD2. The CDR3 covers 14 residues. Germline V CDR1 and CDR2: MDHEN, SYDVKM. The CDR3 region has the DNA TGTGCCAGCAGGCCGGGACTAATATCTAATGGGCAGTTCTTC. This encodes CASRPGLISNGQFF.

CDR3 nucleotides: TGTGCCAGCAGCCCCGGACAGGGGGTGGGAAAGACCCAGTACTTC. Translating it yields CASSPGQGVGKTQYF. The chain recombines TRBV5-4 with TRBJ2-5, with 10 bases fitting TRBD1. V shed 4 bases and J 6 bases; nucleotides not matched to a gene: 9. The CDR3 has 15 residues. CDR1 and CDR2 (germline): SGHNT, YYREEE (reference sequence).

This chain joins TRBV19 and TRBJ2-3; 9 bases map to TRBD1. After removal of 9 bases from V and 3 bases from J, the junction contained 4 bases not matched to a gene. CDR1 and CDR2 from the germline V gene are LNHDA and SQIVND (reference sequence). The CDR3 is made up of 13 amino acids. CDR3 region: CASPGQGTDTQYF. Written as DNA, the CDR3 is TGTGCCAGCCCGGGACAGGGAACAGATACGCAGTATTTT.

This clonotype is deemed large. The V gene is TRBV12-3 or TRBV12-4, the J gene TRBJ2-2; TRBD1 agrees at 10 bases. Trimming removed 4 bases from V and 5 bases from J; junction bases left unmatched: 1. The CDR3 covers 14 residues. CDR3 region: CASSWTGGTGELFF. DNA of the CDR3: TGTGCCAGCAGTTGGACAGGGGGGACCGGGGAGCTGTTTTTT.

The gene calls are TRBV25-1 and TRBJ2-5; tentatively, D is TRBD2 (7 bases). CDR1 is MGHDK, CDR2 SYGVNS, per germline. Trimming cost V 1 base and J 2 bases, with 17 bases left between them. The CDR3 consists of 17 residues. The CDR3, as DNA: TGTGCCAGCAGTGAATTGGTAGGGGGGGGAGGACAAGAGACCCAGTACTTC. Its protein is CASSELVGGGGQETQYF.

The chain combines TRBV6-1 with TRBJ2-3, with unresolved D. V was clipped by 5 bases and J by 5 bases, with 11 bases between them. The CDR3 totals 13 residues. Germline V gives CDR1 MNHNS, CDR2 SASEGT. Here the CDR3 reads CASSHRLLDTQYF. The CDR3 DNA sequence: TGTGCCAGCAGTCACAGACTGTTAGATACGCAGTATTTT.

This clonotype was counted once. Written as DNA, the CDR3 is TGTGCCATCAGACCCGGGATAGCGGGAGGGCCCGGAGATACGCAGTATTTT. Translated: CAIRPGIAGGPGDTQYF. This sequence joins TRBV10-3 and TRBJ2-3, with TRBD2 matching over 11 bases. This CDR3 comprises 17 residues. CDR1 ENHRY and CDR2 SYGVKD come from the germline V gene. Trimming at V came to 6 bases and at J to 5 bases, leaving 13 bases not matched to a gene.

The rearrangement joins TRBV5-1 to TRBJ2-5; 11 bases match TRBD2. Losses at the gene ends were 4 bases for V and 6 bases for J; bases not matched to a gene: 14. This CDR3 is built from 17 residues. Germline V gene lookup returns CDR1 SGHRS and CDR2 YFSETQ. The CDR3 coding sequence is TGCGCCAGCAGCGCCTCCTACGGTAGCGGGAGGGCCCAGACCCAGTACTTC. Translation gives CASSASYGSGRAQTQYF.

This sequence joins TRBV6-1 and TRBJ1-5, with D tentatively TRBD1 (5 bases). Trimming removed 1 base from V and 6 bases from J, with 10 bases in between. CDR1 and CDR2 (germline): MNHNS, SASEGT. The CDR3 has 14 amino acids. The CDR3 DNA reads as TGTGCCAGCAGTGAAGGTGGGGGAGGTCAGCCCCAGCATTTT. Its protein is CASSEGGGGQPQHF.

The genes are TRBV19 and TRBJ1-2, with 9 positions matching TRBD1. The ends lost 7 bases at V and 6 bases at J; junction bases unmatched: 6. The CDR3 extends over 13 amino acids. Germline V gene data show CDR1 as LNHDA and CDR2 as SQIVND (reference sequence). CDR3 amino acids: CASTGTGSDGYTF. The CDR3 nucleotides read TGTGCCAGTACCGGGACAGGGTCGGATGGCTACACCTTC.

The chain carries TRBV14 and TRBJ1-2; a possible D gene is TRBD1 (5 bases). This CDR3 region has 15 residues. From germline, CDR1 is SGHDN and CDR2 FVKESK. The germline V and J ends were trimmed by 4 bases and 2 bases, with 14 bases remaining between them. CDR3 sequence reads: CASSPQAGANYGYTF. CDR3 sequence (DNA): TGTGCCAGCAGCCCGCAGGCTGGGGCGAACTATGGCTACACCTTC.

This clonotype has a single count. The chain has TRBV7-2 and TRBJ2-7, with D unresolved. The CDR3 consists of 13 residues. With 3 bases removed from V and 4 bases from J, the gap between germline ends came to 10 bases. In germline, CDR1 is SGHTA, CDR2 FQGNSA. The chain's CDR3 is CASSLSSRYEQYF. The CDR3 coding sequence is TGTGCCAGCAGCTTGAGTTCTAGGTACGAGCAGTACTTC.

This chain connects TRBV24-1 to TRBJ2-1; D may correspond to TRBD1 or TRBD2 (6 bases each). Trimming removed 9 bases from V and 10 bases from J, with 18 bases in between. Germline V gene sequence: CDR1 KGHDR, CDR2 SFDVKD. The CDR3 has 13 amino acids. CDR3 DNA: TGTGCCACCTCCACTGGGGGGCGAGGGGAGCAGTTCTTC. This translates into CATSTGGRGEQFF.